This T cell receptor beta chain was observed in a study of T-cell memory formation after mild COVID-19. The CDR3 spans 16 residues. Per germline, CDR1 LNHNV and CDR2 YYDKDF (reference sequence). The J segment lost 4 bases and the V segment lost 7 bases, leaving 10 bases of the junction unmatched. This clonotype was observed a handful of times. A single record per CDR3 protein comes from TCRdb applying MiXCR to the 5' RACE reads. The sample has a few hundred thousand distinct CDR3 sequences; 25% to 30% are singletons. The receptor was derived from an adult woman who had mild COVID-19 (a few samples of this study predate the infection). Cell type and time point are not known. Sample: PBMCs or a T cell subset sorted from them (not recorded which). The genes are TRBV15 and TRBJ2-7; TRBD2 aligns across 13 bases. The CDR3 region is CATTSGGTSGIYEQYF. CDR3 nucleotides: TGTGCCACCACCTCTGGGGGGACTAGCGGGATATACGAGCAGTACTTC.